This entry lists 29 T cell receptor beta chains sequenced from one sample in a study of blood T cell repertoires in COVID-19. Sequencing was performed with immunoSEQ multiplex PCR; in TCRdb, only in-frame clones are kept and a portion is missing. The repertoire holds 270,000 or so clones, with about 85% as singletons. The material sequenced was peripheral blood. The receptor set was obtained from a human donor in a cohort sampled during active COVID-19.

This chain joins TRBV9 and TRBJ1-2; perhaps TRBD1 as D (5 bases). Looked up from germline, CDR1 is SGDLS and CDR2 is YYNGEE. CDR3 size: 14 residues. Trimming left V 3 bases short and J 3 bases short, with 12 bases between. The chain's CDR3 is CASSAQGSDYGYTF. In DNA, the CDR3 is TGTGCCAGCAGCGCTCAGGGCTCCGACTATGGCTACACCTTC.

This chain connects TRBV28 to TRBJ1-2; no definite D call. The CDR3 has 14 residues. Looked up from germline, CDR1 is MDHEN and CDR2 is SYDVKM. V lost 7 bases to trimming and J lost 5 bases, with 17 bases between them. DNA for the CDR3: TGTGCCAGCACTTCCGTCCGCGGTTCATATGGCTACACCTTC. It codes for CASTSVRGSYGYTF.

The gene calls are TRBV6-6 and TRBJ1-1; TRBD1 might be the D (6 bases). V shed 2 bases and J shed 10 bases, with 14 bases lying between them. There are 13 residues in the CDR3. Germline CDR1 reads MNHNY; CDR2 reads SVGAGI (reference sequence). For the CDR3, the DNA is TGTGCCAGCAGTTACAAAGTGGGGGGGCGAGCTTTCTTT. Protein: CASSYKVGGRAFF.

The gene calls are TRBV10-3 and TRBJ1-5; the D gene is possibly TRBD1 (5 bases). CDR1 and CDR2 (germline): ENHRY, SYGVKD. Trimming took 11 bases from V and 3 from J, leaving 14 bases between them. This CDR3 contains 13 residues. The CDR3 is CAARDSTNQPQHF. DNA for the CDR3: TGTGCCGCCCGAGACAGTACCAATCAGCCCCAGCATTTT.

This clone was seen at least ten times. The chain carries TRBV4-2 and TRBJ1-2, with D hard to call. This CDR3 spans 13 amino acids. Trimming pared 0 bases from V and 8 bases from J, leaving 10 bases between. CDR1 is LGHNA and CDR2 is YNFKEQ in the germline V gene. The CDR3 sequence is CASSQETYSGYTF. CDR3 coding DNA: TGTGCCAGCAGCCAAGAGACCTACAGCGGCTACACCTTC.

The rearrangement joins TRBV27 to TRBJ2-2; 9 bases line up with TRBD1. The CDR3 consists of 19 residues. Germline V gene sequence: CDR1 MNHEY, CDR2 SMNVEV (reference sequence). V was pared by 2 bases and J by 4 bases, with 14 bases of the junction left unmatched. Written as DNA, the CDR3 is TGTGCCAGCAGTTTAAATGGGGACAGGGTATCATGGGTCACCGGGGAGCTGTTTTTT. It codes for CASSLNGDRVSWVTGELFF.

In the case of this clone: A read error may produce the germline difference seen at one junction end. The genes are TRBV14 and TRBJ2-2; D gene unclear. The CDR3 is 13 residues long. Germline-derived CDR1 and CDR2 are SGHDN and FVKESK. The CDR3 DNA reads TGTGCCAGCAGCCAAGATAACAGCGGGGAGCTGTTTTTT. Its translation: CASSQDNSGELFF.

The chain combines TRBV9 with TRBJ2-7, with 9 bases identical to TRBD2. The CDR3 is 15 amino acids. Per germline, CDR1 SGDLS and CDR2 YYNGEE. J lost 7 bases, V lost 4 bases, and 12 bases had no gene match. The DNA of the CDR3 is TGTGCCAGCAGCCCCCGGGTAGCGGGAGTGGGGGAGCAGTACTTC. Its translation: CASSPRVAGVGEQYF.

The chain uses TRBV6-4 and TRBJ1-5; 8 bases are a match to TRBD1. The CDR3 has 16 residues. Germline V gives CDR1 MRHNA, CDR2 SNTAGT. The junction had 10 bases not matched to a gene; V was cut back by 7 bases and J by 2 bases. CDR3 sequence reads: CASTLQGGEGNQPQHF. The CDR3 nucleotides are TGTGCCAGCACCTTACAGGGGGGAGAAGGCAATCAGCCCCAGCATTTT.

The chain carries TRBV6-5 and TRBJ1-4, with D tentatively TRBD1 (6 bases). The germline gives CDR1 MNHEY, CDR2 SVGAGI. The CDR3 totals 14 residues. Trimming stripped 5 bases from V and 5 bases from J, with 12 bases between. Written as DNA, the CDR3 is TGTGCCAGCAGTCTCAGGACAGTAAATGAAAAACTGTTTTTT. It translates to CASSLRTVNEKLFF.

The V gene is TRBV5-4, the J gene TRBJ2-7, with D unresolved. Trimming took off 0 bases at V and 2 bases at J, with 9 bases between the two ends. Germline V gene data show CDR1 as SGHNT and CDR2 as YYREEE (reference sequence). The CDR3 spans 14 residues. CDR3 DNA: TGTGCCAGCAGCTTGGGATCCACACCCTACGAGCAGTACTTC. Protein: CASSLGSTPYEQYF.

The rearrangement uses TRBV19 and TRBJ2-1; TRBD2 matches 11 bases. The CDR3 covers 16 residues. CDR1 is LNHDA and CDR2 is SQIVND in the germline V gene (reference sequence). The junction had 5 bases not matched to a gene; V was cut back by 0 bases and J by 7 bases. The CDR3 loop reads CASSIDSSGRPNEQFF. The CDR3 bases are TGTGCCAGTAGTATAGATTCTAGCGGGAGGCCAAATGAGCAGTTCTTC.

The chain links TRBV29-1 to TRBJ1-5, with unresolved D. Germline CDR1 is SQVTM and CDR2 is ANQGSEA. The V end lost 1 base, the J end lost 0 bases, and 10 bases lay between the germline ends. The CDR3 totals 15 residues. The CDR3 region has the DNA TGCAGCGTTGAAGGCCGGTTATCTAGCAATCAGCCCCAGCATTTT. This gives the protein CSVEGRLSSNQPQHF.

The V call is TRBV27, the J call TRBJ2-3, with 8 bases aligning to TRBD2. Germline V CDR1 and CDR2: MNHEY, SMNVEV (reference sequence). The CDR3 has 14 amino acids. The J segment lost 4 bases and the V segment lost 2 bases, leaving 2 bases of the junction unmatched. CDR3 bases: TGTGCCAGCAGTTTAGGACTAGCAGCAGATACGCAGTATTTT. Protein: CASSLGLAADTQYF.

The rearrangement uses TRBV29-1 and TRBJ1-1, with 7 bases aligning to TRBD1. The CDR3 covers 12 residues. The V gene end was trimmed by 8 bases and the J gene end by 6 bases; junction bases not matched to a gene: 9. Germline CDR1 and CDR2: SQVTM and ANQGSEA. The CDR3 bases are TGCAGCTCGGTTTCAACAGGGGCTGAAGCTTTCTTT. It codes for CSSVSTGAEAFF.

The chain uses TRBV6-1 and TRBJ1-6, with D maybe TRBD1 (5 bases). Per the germline V gene, CDR1 is MNHNS and CDR2 is SASEGT. V gave up 3 bases and J gave up 12 bases, with 15 bases separating them. CDR3 length equals 14 residues. The chain's CDR3 is CASSDGTFRGPLHF. The CDR3 region has the DNA TGTGCCAGCAGTGATGGGACTTTCAGAGGACCCCTCCACTTT.

The chain carries TRBV11-2 and TRBJ2-7, with 13 bases lining up with TRBD2. J was trimmed by 4 bases and V by 10 bases; bases with no gene match: 16. Per the germline V gene, CDR1 is SGHAT and CDR2 is FQNNGV. The CDR3 runs to 17 residues. Written as DNA, the CDR3 is TGTGCCACTGTCCCGGGACTAGCGGGATCAAGAGGTTACGAGCAGTACTTC. It specifies CATVPGLAGSRGYEQYF.

The rearrangement joins TRBV21-1 to TRBJ1-2; the table's D call, TRBD1, has no DNA check behind it. TRBV21-1 is assigned pseudogene status. There are 14 residues in the CDR3. The CDR3 loop is CASSNGDREYGYTF. CDR3 coding DNA: TGTGCCAGCAGCAATGGGGACAGGGAGTATGGCTACACCTTC.

This chain connects TRBV5-8 to TRBJ2-1; tentatively, D is TRBD2 (7 bases). CDR1 SGHTS and CDR2 YDEGEE come from the germline V gene. V gave up 5 bases and J gave up 4 bases, with 28 bases separating them. The CDR3 has 19 residues. The CDR3 loop is CASRGGQLGWAGVYNEQFF. The CDR3 nucleotides read TGTGCCAGCAGGGGAGGACAGTTGGGCTGGGCGGGGGTATACAATGAGCAGTTCTTC.

The rearrangement links TRBV4-1 to TRBJ1-2; 10 positions match TRBD1. Germline V gives CDR1 MGHRA, CDR2 YSYEKL. This CDR3 spans 13 amino acids. V lost 6 bases to trimming and J lost 6 bases; unmatched junction nucleotides: 4. DNA of the CDR3: TGCGCCAGCAGGGGACAGGGGTTCCATGGCTACACCTTC. Translated: CASRGQGFHGYTF.

This rearrangement joins TRBV19 to TRBJ1-1; maybe TRBD1 (6 bases). Per the germline V gene, CDR1 is LNHDA and CDR2 is SQIVND (reference sequence). CDR3 length equals 14 residues. Trimming took 6 bases from V and 5 from J, leaving 16 bases between them. The CDR3 region is CASSPGAVRTEAFF. CDR3 in DNA: TGTGCCAGTAGCCCAGGGGCCGTTAGGACTGAAGCTTTCTTT.

V usage is TRBV6-2 or TRBV6-3 and J usage is TRBJ1-5; weak D call: TRBD1 (5 bases). The germline V gene encodes CDR1 MNHEY and CDR2 SVGEGT. CDR3 size: 15 residues. V lost 4 bases and J lost 5, with 15 bases in between. DNA for the CDR3: TGTGCCAGCAGTTCCGTCGACAGTAACTATCAGCCCCAGCATTTT. Translated: CASSSVDSNYQPQHF.

This chain connects TRBV5-4 to TRBJ2-3; 8 bases agree with TRBD1. V shed 4 bases and J 4 bases; nucleotides not matched to a gene: 8. From germline, CDR1 is SGHNT and CDR2 YYREEE (reference sequence). The CDR3 is made up of 15 amino acids. This chain's CDR3 is CASSRTGQGSDTQYF. Written as DNA, the CDR3 is TGTGCCAGCAGCCGCACCGGACAGGGATCAGATACGCAGTATTTT.

The chain employs TRBV4-3 and TRBJ2-3; perhaps TRBD1 as D (5 bases). Germline CDR1 and CDR2: LGHNA and YSLEER. Trimming cost V 4 bases and J 3 bases, with 20 bases left between them. CDR3 length: 17 residues. This CDR3 reads CASSPYNLQGTTDTQYF. For the CDR3, the DNA is TGCGCCAGCAGCCCCTACAATCTTCAGGGAACGACAGATACGCAGTATTTT.

This rearrangement joins TRBV28 to TRBJ2-3; TRBD2 might be the D (6 bases). Trimming left V 3 bases short and J 11 bases short, with 24 bases between. The CDR3 covers 16 residues. CDR1 and CDR2 (germline): MDHEN, SYDVKM. Here the CDR3 reads CASSFGSGNDLRGQYF. The CDR3, as DNA: TGTGCCAGCAGTTTCGGTAGCGGCAACGACCTTCGGGGGCAGTATTTT. Together with reference TRBV28 and TRBJ2-3, the CDR3 gives the full variable domain: DVKVTQSSRYLVKRTGEKVFLECVQDMDHENMFWYRQDPGLGLRLIYFSYDVKMKEKGDIPEGYSVSREKKERFSLILESASTNQTSMYLCASSFGSGNDLRGQYFGPGTRLTVL.

The V gene is TRBV3-1 (or the pseudogene TRBV3-2), the J gene TRBJ1-2; 7 bases line up with TRBD1. Germline V gene sequence: CDR1 LGHDT, CDR2 YNNKEL (reference sequence). Trimming took 8 bases from V and 7 from J; bases not matched to a gene: 7. The CDR3 sequence is 12 residues long. This CDR3 reads CASARNRGGYTF. CDR3 DNA sequence: TGTGCCAGCGCGAGGAACAGGGGTGGCTACACCTTC.

This clone has more than one count but fewer than ten. V is TRBV6-5 and J is TRBJ2-3; D unresolved. V dropped 0 bases and J dropped 3 bases, with 13 bases sitting between them. The CDR3 has 16 residues. From germline, CDR1 is MNHEY and CDR2 SVGAGI. CDR3 sequence: CASSYSPSGLTDTQYF. The CDR3 DNA sequence: TGTGCCAGCAGTTACTCGCCCTCCGGGTTGACAGATACGCAGTATTTT.

V gene TRBV24-1 combines with J gene TRBJ2-2; D is perhaps TRBD1 (6 bases). Germline lookup yields CDR1 KGHDR and CDR2 SFDVKD. V lost 3 bases, J lost 5 bases, and 12 bases lay in between. This CDR3 is built from 15 residues. The CDR3: CATSDPRTVTGELFF. The CDR3 DNA is TGTGCCACCAGTGATCCCCGGACAGTTACCGGGGAGCTGTTTTTT.

This chain connects TRBV29-1 to TRBJ2-3, with 10 bases aligning to TRBD2. With V trimmed by 7 bases and J by 0 bases, 4 bases remained unmatched. Germline CDR1 SQVTM, CDR2 ANQGSEA. This CDR3 is 14 amino acids long. The CDR3 nucleotides are TGCAGCGGTCCGACTAGCGGGAGCACAGATACGCAGTATTTT. Encoded protein: CSGPTSGSTDTQYF.